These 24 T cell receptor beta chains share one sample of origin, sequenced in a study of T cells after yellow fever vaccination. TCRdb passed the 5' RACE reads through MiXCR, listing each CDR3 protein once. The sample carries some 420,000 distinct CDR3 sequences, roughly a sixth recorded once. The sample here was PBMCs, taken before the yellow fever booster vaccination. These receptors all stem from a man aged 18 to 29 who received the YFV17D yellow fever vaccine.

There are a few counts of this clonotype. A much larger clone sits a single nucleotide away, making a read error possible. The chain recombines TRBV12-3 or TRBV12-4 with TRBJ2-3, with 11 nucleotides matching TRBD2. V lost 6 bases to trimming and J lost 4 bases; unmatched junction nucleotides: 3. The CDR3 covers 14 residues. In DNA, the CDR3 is TGTGCCAGCAGCATTAGCGGGGGGGCAGATACGCAGTATTTT. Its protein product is CASSISGGADTQYF.

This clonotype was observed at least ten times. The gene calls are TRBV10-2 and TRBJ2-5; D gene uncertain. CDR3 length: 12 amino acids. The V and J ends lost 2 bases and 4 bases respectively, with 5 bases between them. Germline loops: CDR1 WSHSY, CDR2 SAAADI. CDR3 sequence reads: CASSETAETQYF. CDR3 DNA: TGCGCCAGCAGTGAGACAGCAGAGACCCAGTACTTC.

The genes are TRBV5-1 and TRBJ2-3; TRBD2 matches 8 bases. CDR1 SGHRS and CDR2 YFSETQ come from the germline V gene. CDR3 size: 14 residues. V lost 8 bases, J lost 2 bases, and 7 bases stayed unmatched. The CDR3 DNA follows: TGCGCCAGAAAGGTAGCGGGACCCACAGATACGCAGTATTTT. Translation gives CARKVAGPTDTQYF.

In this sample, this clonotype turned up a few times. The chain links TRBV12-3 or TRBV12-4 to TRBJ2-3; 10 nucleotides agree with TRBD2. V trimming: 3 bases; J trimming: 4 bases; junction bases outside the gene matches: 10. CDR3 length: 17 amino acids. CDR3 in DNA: TGTGCCAGCAGTTTTCGGAGGGTAGCGGGGGGATCAGATACGCAGTATTTT. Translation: CASSFRRVAGGSDTQYF.

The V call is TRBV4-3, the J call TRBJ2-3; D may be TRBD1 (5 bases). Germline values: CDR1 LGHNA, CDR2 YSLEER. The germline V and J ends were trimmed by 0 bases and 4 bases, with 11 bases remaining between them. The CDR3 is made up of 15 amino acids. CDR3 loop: CASSQEGRESDTQYF. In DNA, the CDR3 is TGCGCCAGCAGCCAAGAAGGCAGGGAATCAGATACGCAGTATTTT.

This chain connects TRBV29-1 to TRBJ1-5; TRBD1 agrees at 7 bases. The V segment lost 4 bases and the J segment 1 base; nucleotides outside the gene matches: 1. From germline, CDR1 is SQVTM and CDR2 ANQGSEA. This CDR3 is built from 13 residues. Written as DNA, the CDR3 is TGCAGCGTTGCAGGGGGAAGCAATCAGCCCCAGCATTTT. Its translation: CSVAGGSNQPQHF.

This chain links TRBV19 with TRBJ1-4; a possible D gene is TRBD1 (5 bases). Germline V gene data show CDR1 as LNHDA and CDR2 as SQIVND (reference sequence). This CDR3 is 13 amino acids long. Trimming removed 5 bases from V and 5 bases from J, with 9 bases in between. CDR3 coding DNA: TGTGCCAGTAGTGTTCAGGGAAATGAAAAACTGTTTTTT. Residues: CASSVQGNEKLFF.

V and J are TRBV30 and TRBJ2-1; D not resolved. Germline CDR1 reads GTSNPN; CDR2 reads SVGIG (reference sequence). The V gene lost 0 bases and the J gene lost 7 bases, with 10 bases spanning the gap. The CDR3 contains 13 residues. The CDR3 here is CAWSVVLGNEQFF. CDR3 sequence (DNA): TGTGCCTGGAGTGTAGTCTTAGGGAATGAGCAGTTCTTC.

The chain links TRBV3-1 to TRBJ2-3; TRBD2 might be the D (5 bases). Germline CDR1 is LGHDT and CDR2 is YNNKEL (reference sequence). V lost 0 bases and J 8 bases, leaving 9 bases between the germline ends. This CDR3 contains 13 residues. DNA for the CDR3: TGTGCCAGCAGCCAAGAGAACGGAGGTACGCAGTATTTT. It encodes CASSQENGGTQYF.

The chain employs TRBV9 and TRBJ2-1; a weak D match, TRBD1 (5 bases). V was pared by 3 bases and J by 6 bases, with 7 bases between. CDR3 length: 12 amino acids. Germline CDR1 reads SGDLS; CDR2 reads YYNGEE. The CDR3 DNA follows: TGTGCCAGCAGCGACCAGGGCAATGAGCAGTTCTTC. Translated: CASSDQGNEQFF.

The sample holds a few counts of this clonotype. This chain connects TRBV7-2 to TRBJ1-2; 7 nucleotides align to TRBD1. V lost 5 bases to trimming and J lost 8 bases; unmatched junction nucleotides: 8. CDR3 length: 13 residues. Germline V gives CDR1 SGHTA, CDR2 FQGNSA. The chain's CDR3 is CASSERNRGGYTF. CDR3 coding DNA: TGTGCCAGCAGCGAAAGAAACAGGGGCGGCTACACCTTC. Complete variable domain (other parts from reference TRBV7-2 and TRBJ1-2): GAGVSQSPSNKVTEKGKDVELRCDPISGHTALYWYRQSLGQGLEFLIYFQGNSAPDKSGLPSDRFSAERTGGSVSTLTIQRTQQEDSAVYLCASSERNRGGYTFGSGTRLTVV.

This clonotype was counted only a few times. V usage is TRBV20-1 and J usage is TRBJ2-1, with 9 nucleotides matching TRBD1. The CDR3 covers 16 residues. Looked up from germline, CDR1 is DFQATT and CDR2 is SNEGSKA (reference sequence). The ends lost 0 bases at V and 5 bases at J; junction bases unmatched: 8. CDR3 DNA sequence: TGCAGTGCTAGAGAGGGGGTCGGACAGGGGAACAATGAGCAGTTCTTC. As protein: CSAREGVGQGNNEQFF.

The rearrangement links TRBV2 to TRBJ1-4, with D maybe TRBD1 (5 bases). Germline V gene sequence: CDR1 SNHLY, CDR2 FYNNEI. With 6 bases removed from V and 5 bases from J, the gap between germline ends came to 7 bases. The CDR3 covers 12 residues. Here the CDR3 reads CASRAGNEKLFF. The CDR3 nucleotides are TGTGCCAGCAGGGCAGGGAATGAAAAACTGTTTTTT.

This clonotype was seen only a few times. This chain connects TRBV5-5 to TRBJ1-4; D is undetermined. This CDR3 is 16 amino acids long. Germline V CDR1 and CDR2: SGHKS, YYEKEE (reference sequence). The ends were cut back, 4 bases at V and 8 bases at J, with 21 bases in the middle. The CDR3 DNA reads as TGTGCCAGCAGCCCGCCGGTCTCGCGCTTAGCCGAAAAACTGTTTTTT. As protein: CASSPPVSRLAEKLFF.

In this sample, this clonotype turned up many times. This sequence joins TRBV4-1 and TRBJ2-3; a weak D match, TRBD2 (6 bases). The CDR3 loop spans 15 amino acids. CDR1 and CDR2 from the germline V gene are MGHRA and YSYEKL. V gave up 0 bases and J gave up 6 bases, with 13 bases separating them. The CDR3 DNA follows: TGCGCCAGCAGCCAAGAGGGACCTAGCGCGGATACGCAGTATTTT. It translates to CASSQEGPSADTQYF.

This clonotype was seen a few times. The CDR3 region has the DNA TGTGCCAGCAGCTTCCCCGACAGTCCCTACGAGCAGTACGTC. Protein sequence: CASSFPDSPYEQYV. This sequence joins TRBV11-2 and TRBJ2-7; a possible D gene is TRBD1 (5 bases). Trimming took 3 bases from V and 2 from J, leaving 11 bases between them. Germline CDR1 reads SGHAT; CDR2 reads FQNNGV. This CDR3 spans 14 amino acids.

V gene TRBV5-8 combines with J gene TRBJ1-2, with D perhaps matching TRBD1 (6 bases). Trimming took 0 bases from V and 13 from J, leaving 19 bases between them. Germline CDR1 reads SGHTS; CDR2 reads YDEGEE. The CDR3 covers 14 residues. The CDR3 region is CASSLVPQGSVRTF. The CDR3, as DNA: TGTGCCAGCAGCTTGGTCCCACAGGGATCTGTCCGCACCTTC.

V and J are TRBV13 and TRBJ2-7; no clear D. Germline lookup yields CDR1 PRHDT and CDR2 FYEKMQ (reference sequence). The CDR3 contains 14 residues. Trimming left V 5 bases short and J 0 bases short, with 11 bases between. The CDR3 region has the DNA TGTGCCAGCAGCCTATTTGGGGACTCCTACGAGCAGTACTTC. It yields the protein CASSLFGDSYEQYF.

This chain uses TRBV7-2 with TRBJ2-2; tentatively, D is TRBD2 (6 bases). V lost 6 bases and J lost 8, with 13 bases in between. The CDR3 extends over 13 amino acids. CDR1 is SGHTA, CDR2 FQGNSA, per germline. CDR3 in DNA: TGTGCCAGCAGTAGTGGGGGGATAGGGGAGCTGTTTTTT. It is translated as CASSSGGIGELFF.

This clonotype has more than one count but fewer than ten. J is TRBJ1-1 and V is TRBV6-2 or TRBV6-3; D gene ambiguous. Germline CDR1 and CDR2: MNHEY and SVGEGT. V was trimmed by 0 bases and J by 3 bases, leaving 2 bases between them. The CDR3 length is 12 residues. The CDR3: CASSYSYTEAFF. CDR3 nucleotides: TGTGCCAGCAGTTACTCCTACACTGAAGCTTTCTTT.

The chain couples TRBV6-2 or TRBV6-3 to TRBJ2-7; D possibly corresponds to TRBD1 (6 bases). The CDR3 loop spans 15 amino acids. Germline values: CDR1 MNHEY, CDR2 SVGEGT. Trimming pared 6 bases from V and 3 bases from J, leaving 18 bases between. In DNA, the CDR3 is TGTGCCAGCAGCCAACCTACCTCAGGGGTCTACGAGCAGTACTTC. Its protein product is CASSQPTSGVYEQYF.

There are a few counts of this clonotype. This chain's CDR3 is CSARDLRRNSGNTIYF. CDR3 bases: TGCAGTGCTAGAGATCTGCGACGGAACTCTGGAAACACCATATATTTT. The V call is TRBV20-1, the J call TRBJ1-3; D unresolved. Deletions cut 0 bases from V and 0 bases from J, with 12 bases between. The CDR3 is made up of 16 amino acids. From germline, CDR1 is DFQATT and CDR2 SNEGSKA (reference sequence).

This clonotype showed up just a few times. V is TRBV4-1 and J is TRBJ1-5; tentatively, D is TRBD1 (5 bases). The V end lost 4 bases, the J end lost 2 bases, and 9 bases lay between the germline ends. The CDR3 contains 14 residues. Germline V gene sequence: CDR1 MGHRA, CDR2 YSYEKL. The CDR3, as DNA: TGCGCCAGCAGCCCACGGGACGGCAATCAGCCCCAGCATTTT. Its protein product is CASSPRDGNQPQHF.

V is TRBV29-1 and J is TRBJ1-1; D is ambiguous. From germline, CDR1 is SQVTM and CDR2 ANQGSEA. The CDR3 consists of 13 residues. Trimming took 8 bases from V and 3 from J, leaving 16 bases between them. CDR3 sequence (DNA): TGCAGCATTGGGGTTGGGCAGTACACTGAAGCTTTCTTT. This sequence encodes CSIGVGQYTEAFF.